These 32 T cell receptor beta chains originate from one sample sequenced in a study of T cell repertoires in cytomegalovirus infection. Their cognate antigens are unknown. One entry per CDR3 protein results from TCRdb running MiXCR on the reads. The sample holds some 130,000 distinct CDR3 sequences, about 32% seen once. This material consisted of CD8+ T cells from cultured PBMCs, taken from culture after CMV antigen stimulation. All receptors come from a human donor in good health (CMV status not recorded). Some clones in this sample may be carry-over from other donors' samples.

V and J are TRBV5-1 and TRBJ2-1; TRBD2 matches at 11 bases. The CDR3 is 14 residues long. Germline lookup yields CDR1 SGHRS and CDR2 YFSETQ. J gave up 7 bases and V 2 bases, and 2 bases lay outside the gene matches. For the CDR3, the DNA is TGCGCCAGCAGCTTTAGCGGGGGGGTGAATGAGCAGTTCTTC. Protein sequence: CASSFSGGVNEQFF.

The CDR3 DNA sequence: TGTGCCAGCAGCTTAGGCAGCTTGTCCGTGGACGAGCAGTACTTC. Amino acid sequence: CASSLGSLSVDEQYF. The chain recombines TRBV7-9 with TRBJ2-7, with D uncertain. Germline V gene sequence: CDR1 SEHNR, CDR2 FQNEAQ (reference sequence). This CDR3 comprises 15 residues. V was cut by 1 base and J by 5 bases, with 15 bases left in between.

The gene calls are TRBV30 and TRBJ2-3; D might be TRBD1 (5 bases). Trimming removed 0 bases at V and 11 bases at J, with 12 bases between. Germline lookup yields CDR1 GTSNPN and CDR2 SVGIG (reference sequence). The length of the CDR3 is 12 residues. CDR3 nucleotides: TGTGCCTGGAGTGTATATACAGGCGAGCAGTATTTT. Translating gives CAWSVYTGEQYF. Full variable domain (rest looked up from reference TRBV30 and TRBJ2-3): SQTIHQWPATLVQPVGSPLSLECTVEGTSNPNLYWYRQAAGRGLQLLFYSVGIGQISSEVPQNLSASRPQDRQFILSSKKLLLSDSGFYLCAWSVYTGEQYFGPGTRLTVL.

The chain uses TRBV20-1 and TRBJ2-7; maybe TRBD2 (6 bases). From germline, CDR1 is DFQATT and CDR2 SNEGSKA (reference sequence). This CDR3 is built from 12 residues. Trimming took 4 bases from V and 2 from J, leaving 9 bases between them. CDR3 sequence: CSAIRGTYEQYF. CDR3 sequence (DNA): TGCAGTGCTATACGGGGGACCTACGAGCAGTACTTC.

This clonotype was recorded a few times. This chain connects TRBV10-3 to TRBJ2-3, with D possibly matching TRBD2 (6 bases). Germline-derived CDR1 and CDR2 are ENHRY and SYGVKD. V lost 2 bases, J lost 8 bases, and 11 bases lay in between. The CDR3 totals 13 residues. The CDR3 is CAISEPPGSTQYF. The CDR3 nucleotides read TGTGCCATCAGTGAGCCCCCCGGGAGTACGCAGTATTTT.

The gene calls are TRBV7-6 and TRBJ1-1; D is unresolved. V gave up 4 bases and J gave up 7 bases, with 16 bases separating them. Germline assignment: CDR1 SGHVS and CDR2 FNYEAQ. The CDR3 sequence is 14 residues long. The CDR3 bases are TGTGCCAGCAGCTCCCCCCTGAAGATTGATGAAGCTTTCTTT. Amino acids: CASSSPLKIDEAFF.

This clonotype came up once. The chain joins TRBV28 to TRBJ2-3; D is perhaps TRBD1 or TRBD2 (6 bases each). V was shortened by 3 bases and J by 4 bases, with 20 bases between the two germline ends. The CDR3 is 17 amino acids. CDR1 and CDR2 (germline): MDHEN, SYDVKM. The CDR3 DNA reads as TGTGCCAGCAGTTTGGCCGTCGGGGGCAACCCTTCAGATACGCAGTATTTT. It translates to CASSLAVGGNPSDTQYF.

In nucleotides, the CDR3 is TGTGCCAGTAGTATAGATGAAGGGCAGTTCTTC. Amino acid sequence: CASSIDEGQFF. The V gene is TRBV19, the J gene TRBJ2-1; D remains unclear. Per germline, CDR1 LNHDA and CDR2 SQIVND (reference sequence). The CDR3 totals 11 residues. Trimming took off 0 bases at V and 12 bases at J, with 6 bases between the two ends. The complete variable domain, with remaining parts taken from reference TRBV19 and TRBJ2-1, reads DGGITQSPKYLFRKEGQNVTLSCEQNLNHDAMYWYRQDPGQGLRLIYYSQIVNDFQKGDIAEGYSVSREKKESFPLTVTSAQKNPTAFYLCASSIDEGQFFGPGTRLTVL.

The chain has TRBV2 and TRBJ2-5, with TRBD1 matching 12 bases. CDR1 and CDR2 from the germline V gene are SNHLY and FYNNEI. V lost 5 bases and J lost 4; bases outside the gene matches: 5. The CDR3 extends over 15 amino acids. CDR3 sequence: CASSTGTGGRETQYF. CDR3 bases: TGTGCCAGCAGTACCGGGACAGGGGGCAGAGAGACCCAGTACTTC.

This clonotype was seen more than once but under ten times. The J gene is TRBJ2-3, the V gene TRBV6-1; 9 nucleotides agree with TRBD1. The CDR3 is 17 amino acids. The germline CDR1 and CDR2 sequences are MNHNS and SASEGT. The V segment lost 2 bases and the J segment 3 bases; nucleotides outside the gene matches: 9. The CDR3 region is CASSEWGAGQGTDTQYF. As DNA, the CDR3 is TGTGCCAGCAGTGAATGGGGTGCGGGACAGGGAACAGATACGCAGTATTTT.

This clonotype was seen at least ten times. The chain is built from TRBV6-5 and TRBJ2-5; the D gene is possibly TRBD2 (6 bases). From germline, CDR1 is MNHEY and CDR2 SVGAGI. With 4 bases removed from V and 0 bases from J, the gap between germline ends came to 12 bases. The CDR3 consists of 15 residues. CDR3 residues: CASSSGGEYQETQYF. The CDR3 DNA reads as TGTGCCAGCAGTTCTGGCGGGGAGTACCAAGAGACCCAGTACTTC.

The V and J genes are TRBV7-9 and TRBJ2-1, with D perhaps TRBD2 (5 bases). Trimming took 3 bases from V and 8 from J, leaving 11 bases between them. Looked up from germline, CDR1 is SEHNR and CDR2 is FQNEAQ (reference sequence). CDR3 size: 13 residues. In DNA form, the CDR3 reads TGTGCCAGCAGCTTTCTCAGCGGCGATGAGCAGTTCTTC. It codes for CASSFLSGDEQFF.

The rearrangement links TRBV7-8 to TRBJ1-1; D remains unclear. The CDR3 has 14 residues. Germline lookup yields CDR1 SGHVS and CDR2 FQNEAQ. Between the trimmed V and J ends, which lost 5 bases and 1 base, there was a span of 11 bases. The CDR3 spells CASSPSQKNTEAFF. The CDR3 DNA is TGTGCCAGCAGCCCTTCCCAGAAGAACACTGAAGCTTTCTTT.

This clonotype was counted between two and nine times. The chain links TRBV7-4 to TRBJ2-1; D is tentatively TRBD1 or TRBD2 (5 bases each). V was cut by 5 bases and J by 3 bases, with 11 bases left in between. Germline assignment: CDR1 SGHVT and CDR2 SQSDAQ. CDR3 length: 14 amino acids. The CDR3 DNA follows: TGTGCCAGCAGCCAGGGACGGATCTACAATGAGCAGTTCTTC. Encoded protein: CASSQGRIYNEQFF.

The DNA of the CDR3 is TGCGCCAGCAGCTTGCGACAGGGAGAGGACTACACCTTC. It codes for CASSLRQGEDYTF. The rearrangement joins TRBV5-1 to TRBJ1-2; TRBD1 matches at 7 bases. The CDR3 extends over 13 amino acids. CDR1 is SGHRS, CDR2 YFSETQ, per germline. The V segment lost 1 base and the J segment 10 bases; nucleotides outside the gene matches: 7.

V usage is TRBV27 and J usage is TRBJ1-1, with TRBD1 matching over 10 bases. CDR1 is MNHEY, CDR2 SMNVEV, per germline (reference sequence). Trimming at V came to 3 bases and at J to 5 bases, leaving 3 bases not matched to a gene. The CDR3 length is 14 residues. In DNA, the CDR3 is TGTGCCAGCAGTTTGGGACAGGGGTGGACTGAAGCTTTCTTT. It specifies CASSLGQGWTEAFF.

This clonotype was counted between two and nine times. The chain recombines TRBV27 with TRBJ2-2; D is ambiguous. Trimming removed 1 base from V and 4 bases from J, with 13 bases in between. The length of the CDR3 is 16 residues. In germline, CDR1 is MNHEY, CDR2 SMNVEV (reference sequence). CDR3 region: CASSLLSSPFTGELFF. The CDR3 DNA follows: TGTGCCAGCAGTTTATTATCCAGTCCATTCACCGGGGAGCTGTTTTTT.

The rearrangement joins TRBV7-8 to TRBJ2-7, with no clear D. Germline lookup yields CDR1 SGHVS and CDR2 FQNEAQ. The CDR3 length is 14 residues. V gave up 5 bases and J gave up 2 bases, with 13 bases separating them. CDR3 loop: CASSLRPRTYEQYF. CDR3 nucleotide sequence: TGTGCCAGCAGCCTACGACCTAGGACCTACGAGCAGTACTTC.

The table lists this clonotype with a few counts. V and J are TRBV7-8 and TRBJ2-1, with D unresolved. The CDR3 length is 11 residues. V was clipped by 2 bases and J by 10 bases, with 6 bases between them. Germline values: CDR1 SGHVS, CDR2 FQNEAQ. In DNA form, the CDR3 reads TGTGCCAGCAGCTTAACCTCAGAGCAGTTCTTC. The encoded protein is CASSLTSEQFF. The whole variable domain, filled in from reference TRBV7-8 and TRBJ2-1, reads GAGVSQSPRYKVAKRGQDVALRCDPISGHVSLFWYQQALGQGPEFLTYFQNEAQLDKSGLPSDRFFAERPEGSVSTLKIQRTQQEDSAVYLCASSLTSEQFFGPGTRLTVL.

This clonotype was observed a handful of times. The chain is built from TRBV28 and TRBJ2-7, with D unresolved. V shed 5 bases and J shed 4 bases, with 18 bases lying between them. The CDR3 spans 15 residues. Germline values: CDR1 MDHEN, CDR2 SYDVKM. The CDR3 DNA reads TGTGCCAGCAGTCAGATTGGGGTATCTCCGTACGAGCAGTACTTC. Its protein product is CASSQIGVSPYEQYF. The full variable domain, in which reference TRBV28 and TRBJ2-7 provide the parts outside the CDR3, is DVKVTQSSRYLVKRTGEKVFLECVQDMDHENMFWYRQDPGLGLRLIYFSYDVKMKEKGDIPEGYSVSREKKERFSLILESASTNQTSMYLCASSQIGVSPYEQYFGPGTRLTVT.

This clonotype was found a few times. The rearrangement uses TRBV18 and TRBJ1-6; TRBD1 matches 7 bases. This CDR3 spans 12 amino acids. The V and J ends lost 9 bases and 10 bases, in that order; junction bases with no gene match: 6. Germline V lookup: CDR1 KGHSH, CDR2 LQKENI. Here the CDR3 DNA reads TGTGCCAGTACAGGGGAAGGATCACCCCTCCACTTT. The encoded protein is CASTGEGSPLHF.

The V gene is TRBV5-4, the J gene TRBJ2-1; the D gene is possibly TRBD2 (6 bases). CDR3 length: 16 amino acids. V was clipped by 4 bases and J by 5 bases, with 19 bases between them. From germline, CDR1 is SGHNT and CDR2 YYREEE (reference sequence). In nucleotides, the CDR3 is TGTGCCAGCAGCCCTAGGGCGGGGCTTGAAAACAATGAGCAGTTCTTC. It codes for CASSPRAGLENNEQFF.

This clonotype was detected a few times. V and J are TRBV12-3 or TRBV12-4 and TRBJ2-5, with TRBD2 matching 10 bases. J was trimmed by 3 bases and V by 5 bases; bases with no gene match: 3. This CDR3 contains 14 residues. CDR3 in amino acids: CASSPGTSEETQYF. Written as DNA, the CDR3 is TGTGCCAGCAGTCCCGGGACTAGCGAAGAGACCCAGTACTTC.

The table lists this clonotype with many counts. J is TRBJ1-2 and V is TRBV4-1; the D gene is possibly TRBD1 (5 bases). CDR1 is MGHRA and CDR2 is YSYEKL in the germline V gene. The germline V and J ends were trimmed by 1 base and 8 bases, with 17 bases remaining between them. The CDR3 covers 15 residues. The CDR3 nucleotides read TGCGCCAGCAGCCAAGTTGAGTCGGGCAGGGACGGCTACACCTTC. Translating it yields CASSQVESGRDGYTF.

The J gene is TRBJ2-4, the V gene TRBV27, with 9 bases identical to TRBD2. The CDR3 is made up of 16 amino acids. Germline V gives CDR1 MNHEY, CDR2 SMNVEV (reference sequence). V lost 10 bases to trimming and J lost 6 bases; unmatched junction nucleotides: 16. The CDR3 loop reads CATSIDGGGAPNIQYF. DNA of the CDR3: TGTGCCACCTCGATTGATGGCGGGGGGGCCCCAAACATTCAGTACTTC.

The chain joins TRBV27 to TRBJ2-1, with D perhaps TRBD2 (6 bases). CDR3 length: 16 residues. V lost 3 bases and J 0 bases, leaving 12 bases between the germline ends. In germline, CDR1 is MNHEY, CDR2 SMNVEV (reference sequence). DNA for the CDR3: TGTGCCAGCAGTTTTCTGGGACTGAGCTCCTACAATGAGCAGTTCTTC. This codes for CASSFLGLSSYNEQFF.

The chain carries TRBV7-9 and TRBJ1-5; 7 bases map to TRBD1. J was trimmed by 6 bases and V by 3 bases; bases with no gene match: 8. From germline, CDR1 is SEHNR and CDR2 FQNEAQ (reference sequence). The CDR3 is 15 amino acids. The DNA of the CDR3 is TGTGCCAGCAGCTTGTCCGGGACAGTAGGTCAGCCCCAGCATTTT. This sequence encodes CASSLSGTVGQPQHF.

Only a few counts were recorded for this clonotype. The chain uses TRBV4-1 and TRBJ1-2; possibly TRBD1 for D (5 bases). V was pared by 6 bases and J by 8 bases, with 13 bases between. Germline V gene lookup returns CDR1 MGHRA and CDR2 YSYEKL. This CDR3 region has 12 residues. In DNA, the CDR3 is TGCGCCAGCAGTCATGCGAGGGACGGCTACACCTTC. Protein: CASSHARDGYTF.

This clonotype was seen only a few times. The chain couples TRBV5-4 to TRBJ2-1; 9 bases match TRBD1. CDR3 length: 15 amino acids. The J segment lost 3 bases and the V segment lost 2 bases, leaving 3 bases of the junction unmatched. Germline V CDR1 and CDR2: SGHNT, YYREEE (reference sequence). As DNA, the CDR3 is TGTGCCAGCAGCTTTGGGACAGGGTTCTACAATGAGCAGTTCTTC. This gives the protein CASSFGTGFYNEQFF.

The rearrangement uses TRBV27 and TRBJ2-3, with 8 bases identical to TRBD1. The germline V gene has CDR1 MNHEY and CDR2 SMNVEV (reference sequence). J lost 5 bases, V lost 1 base, and 8 bases had no gene match. The CDR3 runs to 16 residues. CDR3 amino acids: CASSLFGRGLKDTQYF. The CDR3 DNA reads as TGTGCCAGCAGTTTATTCGGCAGGGGGCTTAAAGATACGCAGTATTTT.

The chain has TRBV27 and TRBJ1-1; 7 nucleotides agree with TRBD1. From germline, CDR1 is MNHEY and CDR2 SMNVEV (reference sequence). With 5 bases clipped from V and 10 bases from J, the junction kept 7 bases outside the gene matches. The CDR3 contains 12 residues. The CDR3 here is CASSDRQGLAFF. CDR3 DNA: TGTGCCAGCAGTGACCGACAGGGTCTAGCTTTCTTT.

V usage is TRBV27 and J usage is TRBJ1-2; D perhaps matches TRBD1 (6 bases). V was cut by 4 bases and J by 7 bases, with 13 bases left in between. The CDR3 consists of 13 residues. Per germline, CDR1 MNHEY and CDR2 SMNVEV (reference sequence). The CDR3: CASSSLSRGGYTF. The CDR3 coding sequence is TGTGCCAGCAGTTCTCTAAGCAGGGGTGGCTACACCTTC.